Sequencing of this TCR beta chain was carried out in a study of CD8+ T cells in alopecia areata. Study as a whole: Treatment of the treated patients consisted of oral tofacitinib, 5 to 10 mg twice daily. Study-wide points: Throughout tofacitinib, many expanded lesional clones continued to persist in scalp and blood.

CDR1 and CDR2 (germline): SGHRS, YFSETQ. The CDR3 loop spans 12 amino acids. The ends were cut back, 6 bases at V and 5 bases at J, with 10 bases in the middle. A note on this clone: What it binds is not known.

RNA was isolated and reverse transcribed to cDNA, the sequencing template. Assay used: immunoSEQ multiplex PCR; TCRdb lists only in-frame clones, some missing. The sample lists nearly 95,000 clones, around three quarters seen once, with roughly 17% in the top ten. Treatment described: oral pan-JAK inhibitor, 5-10 mg twice daily. Both peripheral blood and punch biopsies of lesional scalp skin were obtained from patients who had alopecia areata. CD4+ and CD8+ T cells were sorted from PBMCs. The chain uses TRBV5-1 and TRBJ2-3; the D is unclear. The specimen comprised CD8+ T cells sorted from blood, sampled between weeks 44 and 45, from a patient treated with tofacitinib. The TCR sequence derives from a human donor with alopecia areata. The CDR3 region has the DNA TGCGCCAGCAAGGAAAGGGAAGATACGCAGTATTTT. Translation: CASKEREDTQYF.